The 2 T cell receptor beta chains presented below share a single source sample, sequenced in a study of T-cell reconstitution after alpha-beta-depleted transplantation in children (dated by TCRdb to the mid-2010s). The protocol used for the library was PCR. Sequencing instrument: Illumina HiSeq 2500. TCR library preparation used molecular barcoding, with unique molecular identifiers applied to normalize quantification of the TCRbeta repertoire. TCRdb cleaned the public reads at Q25 with fastp, built clones with MiXCR and kept in-frame beta chains. Each CDR3 protein appears once, grouped with its most common genes and DNA. Here the sample has just over 950,000 distinct CDR3 sequences; about 29% occur a single time. Of the sample, approximately 30% is held by the ten largest clones. Taken with the paper, the label for treatment or condition translates to: allogeneic hematopoietic cell transplantation with graft depleted of TCRalphabeta T cells and CD19 B cells.

The sequencing used PBMCs, mostly from graft donor cells, collected 360 days after TCRalphabeta/CD19-depleted stem cell transplant. All receptors come from a boy in the first two years of life who had a stem cell transplant for SCID, so the T cells may come from the graft donor.

This clonotype was observed a handful of times. The chain links TRBV7-2 to TRBJ1-1; 7 nucleotides match TRBD1. Trimming cost V 6 bases and J 4 bases; bases outside gene matches: 11. This CDR3 is built from 15 residues. Germline assignment: CDR1 SGHTA and CDR2 FQGNSA. CDR3 nucleotide sequence: TGTGCCAGCAGGTCAGACAGGGTTAGGGGCACTGAAGCTTTCTTT. Residues: CASRSDRVRGTEAFF.

This clonotype was seen a handful of times. This rearrangement joins TRBV12-3 or TRBV12-4 to TRBJ2-1; 8 positions match TRBD1. The CDR3 totals 14 residues. Losses at the gene ends were 3 bases for V and 7 bases for J; bases not matched to a gene: 5. The CDR3, as DNA: TGTGCCAGCAGTTTGGACAGGGTCATGAATGAGCAGTTCTTC. Protein sequence: CASSLDRVMNEQFF.